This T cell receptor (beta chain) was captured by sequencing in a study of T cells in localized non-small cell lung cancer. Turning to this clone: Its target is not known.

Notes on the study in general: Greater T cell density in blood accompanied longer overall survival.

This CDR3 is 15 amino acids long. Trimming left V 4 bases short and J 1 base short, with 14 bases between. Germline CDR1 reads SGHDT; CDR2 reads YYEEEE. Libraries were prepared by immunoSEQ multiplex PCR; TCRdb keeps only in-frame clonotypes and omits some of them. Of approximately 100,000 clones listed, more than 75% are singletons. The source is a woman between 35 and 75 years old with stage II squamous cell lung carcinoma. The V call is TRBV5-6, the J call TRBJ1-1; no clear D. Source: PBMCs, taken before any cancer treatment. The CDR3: CASSPEPDWNTEAFF. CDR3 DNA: TGTGCCAGCAGCCCGGAACCTGATTGGAACACTGAAGCTTTCTTT.